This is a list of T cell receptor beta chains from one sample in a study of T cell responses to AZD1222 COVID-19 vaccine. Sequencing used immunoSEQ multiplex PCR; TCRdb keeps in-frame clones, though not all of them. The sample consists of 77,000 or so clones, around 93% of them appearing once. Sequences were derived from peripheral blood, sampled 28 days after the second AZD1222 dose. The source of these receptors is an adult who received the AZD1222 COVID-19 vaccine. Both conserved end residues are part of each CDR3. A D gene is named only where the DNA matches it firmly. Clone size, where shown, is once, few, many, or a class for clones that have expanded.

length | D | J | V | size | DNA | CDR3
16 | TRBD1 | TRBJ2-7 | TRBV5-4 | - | TGTGCCAGCGCCAAGGGCCCGGGACAGGGTGATGTCGAGCAGTACTTC | CASAKGPGQGDVEQYF
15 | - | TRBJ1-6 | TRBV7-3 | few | TGTGCCAGCAGCTCGACAGATGTAGCGGGATCACCCCTCCACTTT | CASSSTDVAGSPLHF
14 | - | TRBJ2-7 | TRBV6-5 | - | TGTGCCAGCAAAAGGGGGGACCCATTCTCCGAGCAGTACTTC | CASKRGDPFSEQYF
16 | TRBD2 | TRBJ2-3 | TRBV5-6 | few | TGTGCCAGCAGCTCACCCCGGACTAGCGGGAGTGATACGCAGTATTTT | CASSSPRTSGSDTQYF
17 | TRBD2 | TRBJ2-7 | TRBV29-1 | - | TGCAGCGTTGCCGGGACTAGCGGGAGGTCAGCGACCTACGAGCAGTACTTC | CSVAGTSGRSATYEQYF
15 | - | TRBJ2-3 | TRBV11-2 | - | TGTGCCAGCAGCGGCGCCGCTGAACGGCAAGATACGCAGTATTTT | CASSGAAERQDTQYF
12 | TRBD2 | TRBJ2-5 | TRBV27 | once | TGTGCCAGCAGTCTTCGGGGGGATCCCCAGTACTTC | CASSLRGDPQYF
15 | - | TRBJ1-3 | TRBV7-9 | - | TGTGCCAGCAGCTTAACCGGCTACTCTGGAAACACCATATATTTT | CASSLTGYSGNTIYF
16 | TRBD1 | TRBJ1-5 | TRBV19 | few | TGTGCCAGTAGTCCAAGCCGGGACAGGGGCGGTCAGCCCCAGCATTTT | CASSPSRDRGGQPQHF
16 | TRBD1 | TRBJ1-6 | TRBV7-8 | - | TGTGCCAGCAGCTTCGGGGAGGGGGCGTTCTATTCACCCCTCCACTTT | CASSFGEGAFYSPLHF
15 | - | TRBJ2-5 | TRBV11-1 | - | TGTGCCAGCAGCTTAGTAGCAGGGTGGCAAGAGACCCAGTACTTC | CASSLVAGWQETQYF
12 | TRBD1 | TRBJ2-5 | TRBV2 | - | TGTGCCAGCCGGACAGGGGGGGAGACCCAGTACTTC | CASRTGGETQYF
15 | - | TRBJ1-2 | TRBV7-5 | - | TGTGTCAGAAGCTTAGTACCTAAAGCTAACTATGGCTACACCTTC | CVRSLVPKANYGYTF
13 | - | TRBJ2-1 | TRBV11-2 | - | TGTGCCAGCAGCTTATTTTCGGGAAATGAGCAGTTCTTC | CASSLFSGNEQFF
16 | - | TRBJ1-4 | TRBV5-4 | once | TGTGCCAGCAGCTTGAAAGAGGGGGTTATTAATGAAAAACTGTTTTTT | CASSLKEGVINEKLFF
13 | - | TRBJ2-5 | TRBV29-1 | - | TGCAGCTACCGGAGGGGGTTTGGAGAGACCCAGTACTTC | CSYRRGFGETQYF
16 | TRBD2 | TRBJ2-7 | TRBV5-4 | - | TGTGCCAGCAGCTTGTGGGGCGGCGGGAGGGCCGACGAGCAGTACTTC | CASSLWGGGRADEQYF
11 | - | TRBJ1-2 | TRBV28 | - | TGTGCCAGCAGTTTATGGGGTGGCTACACCTTC | CASSLWGGYTF
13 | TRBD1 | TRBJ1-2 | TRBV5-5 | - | TGTGCCAGCAGCGTCGGGACAGGCGTTGGCTACACCTTC | CASSVGTGVGYTF
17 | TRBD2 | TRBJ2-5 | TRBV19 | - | TGTGCCAGTAGTATCAGCCACTACCTAGCGGGTTACGAGACCCAGTACTTC | CASSISHYLAGYETQYF
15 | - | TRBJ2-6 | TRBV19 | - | TGTGCCAGTAGAGGAGGGGGCTCCGGGGCCAACGTCCTGACTTTC | CASRGGGSGANVLTF
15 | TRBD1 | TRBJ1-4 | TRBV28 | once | TGTGCCAGCAGTTTAAGGGCAGGGGGTACAGAAAAACTGTTTTTT | CASSLRAGGTEKLFF
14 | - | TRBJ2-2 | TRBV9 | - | TGTGCCAGCAGCGCCCTAGAGACTGGCGGGGAGCTGTTTTTT | CASSALETGGELFF
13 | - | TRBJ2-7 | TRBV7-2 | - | TGTGCCAGCAGCTTCCTTTTGGGCAACGAGCAGTACTTC | CASSFLLGNEQYF
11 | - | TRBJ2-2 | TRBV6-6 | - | TGTGCCTCGGGGGCTCCCGGGGAGCTGTTTTTT | CASGAPGELFF
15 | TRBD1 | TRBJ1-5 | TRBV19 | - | TGTGCCAGTAGGGGTCGGGACAGGGGGCATCAGCCCCAGCATTTT | CASRGRDRGHQPQHF
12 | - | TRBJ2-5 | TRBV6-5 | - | TGTGCCGGACGGGGACCTCAAGAGACCCAGTACTTC | CAGRGPQETQYF
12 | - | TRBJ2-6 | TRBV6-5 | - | TGTGCCGAATTATCTGGGGCCAACGTCCTGACTTTC | CAELSGANVLTF
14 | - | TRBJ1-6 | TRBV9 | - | TGTGCCAGCAGCGTAGCGAGCCCGGCTTCACCCCTCCACTTT | CASSVASPASPLHF
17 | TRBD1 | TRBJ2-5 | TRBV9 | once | TGTGCCAGCAGCTTCGGGACAGGGTCTGAAGGAGGAGAGACCCAGTACTTC | CASSFGTGSEGGETQYF
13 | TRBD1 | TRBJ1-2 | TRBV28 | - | TGTGCCAGCAGTTCCGGGACAGCCTATGGCTACACCTTC | CASSSGTAYGYTF
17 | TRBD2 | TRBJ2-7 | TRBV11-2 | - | TGTGCCAGCAGCTTAGATCCGGATAGCGGGAGGAGAAACGAGCAGTACTTC | CASSLDPDSGRRNEQYF
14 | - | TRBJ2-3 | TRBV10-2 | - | TGCGCCAGCAGTGACTACGGCTACACAGATACGCAGTATTTT | CASSDYGYTDTQYF
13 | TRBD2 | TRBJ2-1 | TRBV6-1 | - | TGTGCCAGCAGTGAACTGGGAGGGGATGAGCAGTTCTTC | CASSELGGDEQFF
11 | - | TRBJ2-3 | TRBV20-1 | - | TGCAGTGCTTTACTCACAGATACGCAGTATTTT | CSALLTDTQYF
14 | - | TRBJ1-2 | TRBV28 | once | TGTGCCAGCACTCGGGGGGGCTCTATTACCGGCTACACCTTC | CASTRGGSITGYTF
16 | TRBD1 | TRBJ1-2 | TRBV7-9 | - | TGTGCCAGCAGCCCTGCATGGCAGGGGGGAGGGAATGGCTACACCTTC | CASSPAWQGGGNGYTF
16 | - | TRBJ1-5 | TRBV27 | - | TGTGCCAGCAGTTCGACCTGGGTTCAGAGCAATCAGCCCCAGCATTTT | CASSSTWVQSNQPQHF
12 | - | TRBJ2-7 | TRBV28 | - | TGTGCCAGCAGTTTAATGGGGTACGAGCAGTACTTC | CASSLMGYEQYF
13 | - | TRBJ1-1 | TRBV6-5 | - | TGTGCCAGCAAGGAACGGAGGAACACTGAAGCTTTCTTT | CASKERRNTEAFF
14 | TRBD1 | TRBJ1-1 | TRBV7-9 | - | TGTGCCAGCAGCTCTGGGACAGGGAACACTGAAGCTTTCTTT | CASSSGTGNTEAFF
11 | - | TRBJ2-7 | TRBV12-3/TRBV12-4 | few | TGTGCCAGCAGGTTCGAAGGGGAACAGTACTTC | CASRFEGEQYF
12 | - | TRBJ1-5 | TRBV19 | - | TGTGCCAGTACCCCCGCCCTGGGGCCCCAGCATTTT | CASTPALGPQHF
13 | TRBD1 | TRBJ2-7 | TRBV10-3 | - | TGTGCCATCAGTGCCGGGACAGGGGAAGCGCAGTACTTC | CAISAGTGEAQYF